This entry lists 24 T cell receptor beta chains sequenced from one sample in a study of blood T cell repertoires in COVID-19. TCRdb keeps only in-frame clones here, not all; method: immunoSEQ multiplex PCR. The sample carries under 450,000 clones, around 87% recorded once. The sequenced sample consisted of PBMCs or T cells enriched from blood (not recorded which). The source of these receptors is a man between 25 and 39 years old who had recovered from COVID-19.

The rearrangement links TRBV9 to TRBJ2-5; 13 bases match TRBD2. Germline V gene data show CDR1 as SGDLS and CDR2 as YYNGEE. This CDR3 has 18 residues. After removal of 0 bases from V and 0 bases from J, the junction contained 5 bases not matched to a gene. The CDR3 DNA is TGTGCCAGCAGCGTAGGGACTAGCGGGGGCCAGTACCAAGAGACCCAGTACTTC. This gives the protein CASSVGTSGGQYQETQYF.

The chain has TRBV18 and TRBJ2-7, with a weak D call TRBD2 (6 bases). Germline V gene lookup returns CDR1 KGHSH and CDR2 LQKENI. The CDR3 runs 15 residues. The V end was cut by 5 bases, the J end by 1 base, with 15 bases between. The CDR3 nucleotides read TGTGCCAGCTCAAGCAACCGGGACTGGTCCTACGAGCAGTACTTC. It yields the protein CASSSNRDWSYEQYF.

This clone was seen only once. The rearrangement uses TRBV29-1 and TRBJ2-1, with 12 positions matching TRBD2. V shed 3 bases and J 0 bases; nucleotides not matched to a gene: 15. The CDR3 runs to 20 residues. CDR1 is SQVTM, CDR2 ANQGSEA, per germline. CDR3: CSVEGYWRLAGESSYNEQFF. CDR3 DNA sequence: TGCAGCGTTGAGGGGTATTGGAGACTAGCGGGGGAGAGCTCCTACAATGAGCAGTTCTTC.

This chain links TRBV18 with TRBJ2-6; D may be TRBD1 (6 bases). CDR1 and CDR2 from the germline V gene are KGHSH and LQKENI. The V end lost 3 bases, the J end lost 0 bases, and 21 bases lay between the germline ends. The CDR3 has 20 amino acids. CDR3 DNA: TGTGCCAGCTCACCTGCTTTCACAGGGCGGCTTTCCTCTGGGGCCAACGTCCTGACTTTC. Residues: CASSPAFTGRLSSGANVLTF.

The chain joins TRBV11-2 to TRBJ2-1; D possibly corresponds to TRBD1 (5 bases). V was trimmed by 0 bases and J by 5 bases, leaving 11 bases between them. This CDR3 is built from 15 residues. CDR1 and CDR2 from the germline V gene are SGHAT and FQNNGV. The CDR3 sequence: CASSLEGQGNNEQFF. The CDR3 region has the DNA TGTGCCAGCAGCTTAGAGGGGCAGGGAAACAATGAGCAGTTCTTC.

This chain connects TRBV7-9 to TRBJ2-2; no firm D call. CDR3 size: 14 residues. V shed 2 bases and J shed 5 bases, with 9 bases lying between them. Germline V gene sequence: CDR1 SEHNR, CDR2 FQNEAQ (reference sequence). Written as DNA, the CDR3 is TGTGCCAGCAGCTTAAACCAGATTACCGGGGAGCTGTTTTTT. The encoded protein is CASSLNQITGELFF. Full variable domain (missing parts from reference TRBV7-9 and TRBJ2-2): DTGVSQNPRHKITKRGQNVTFRCDPISEHNRLYWYRQTLGQGPEFLTYFQNEAQLEKSRLLSDRFSAERPKGSFSTLEIQRTEQGDSAMYLCASSLNQITGELFFGEGSRLTVL.

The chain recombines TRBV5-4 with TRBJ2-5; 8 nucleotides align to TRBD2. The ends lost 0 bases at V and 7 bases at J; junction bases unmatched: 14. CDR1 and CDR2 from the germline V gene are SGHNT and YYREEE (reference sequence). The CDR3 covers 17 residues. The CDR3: CASSLVGAGAQLGTQYF. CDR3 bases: TGTGCCAGCAGCTTGGTTGGAGCGGGGGCCCAGTTAGGGACCCAGTACTTC.

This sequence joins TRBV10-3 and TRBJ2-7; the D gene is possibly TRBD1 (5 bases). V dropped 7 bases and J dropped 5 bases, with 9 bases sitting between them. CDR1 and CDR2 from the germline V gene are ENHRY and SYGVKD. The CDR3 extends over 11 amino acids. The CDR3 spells CAINSGNEQYF. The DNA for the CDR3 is TGTGCCATCAACTCAGGGAACGAGCAGTACTTC.

CDR3 sequence: CASSPGSTDTQYF. For the CDR3, the DNA is TGTGCCAGCAGTCCAGGGAGCACAGATACGCAGTATTTT. The V call is TRBV27, the J call TRBJ2-3; TRBD1 is a possible D gene (5 bases). The germline V gene encodes CDR1 MNHEY and CDR2 SMNVEV (reference sequence). Trimming took 5 bases from V and 0 from J, leaving 6 bases between them. This CDR3 is built from 13 residues.

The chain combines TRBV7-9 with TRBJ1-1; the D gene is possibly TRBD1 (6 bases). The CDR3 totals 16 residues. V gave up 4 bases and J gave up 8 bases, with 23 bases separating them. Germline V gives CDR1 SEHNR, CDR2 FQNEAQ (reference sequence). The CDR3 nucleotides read TGTGCCAGCAGCTCCCCAGGGGCTCTCGAGTGGCCAGAAGCTTTCTTT. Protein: CASSSPGALEWPEAFF.

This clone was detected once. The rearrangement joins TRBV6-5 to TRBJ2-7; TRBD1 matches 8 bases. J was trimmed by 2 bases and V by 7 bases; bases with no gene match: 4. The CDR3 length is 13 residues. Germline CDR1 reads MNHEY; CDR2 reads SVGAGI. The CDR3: CASTQGATYEQYF. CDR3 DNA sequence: TGTGCCAGCACCCAGGGGGCGACCTACGAGCAGTACTTC.

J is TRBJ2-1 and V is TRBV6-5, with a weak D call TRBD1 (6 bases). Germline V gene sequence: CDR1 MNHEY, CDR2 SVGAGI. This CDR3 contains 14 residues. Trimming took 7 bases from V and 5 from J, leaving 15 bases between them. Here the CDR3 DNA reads TGTGCCAGCACTGCCAGGGACACTAACAATGAGCAGTTCTTC. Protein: CASTARDTNNEQFF.

CDR3 sequence reads: CASSLGQGYTGELFF. The DNA for the CDR3 is TGTGCCAGCAGCCTGGGACAGGGGTACACCGGGGAGCTGTTTTTT. The chain is built from TRBV5-4 and TRBJ2-2; 10 nucleotides line up with TRBD1. Germline V gives CDR1 SGHNT, CDR2 YYREEE (reference sequence). The junction had 3 bases not matched to a gene; V was cut back by 4 bases and J by 3 bases. The CDR3 is made up of 15 amino acids.

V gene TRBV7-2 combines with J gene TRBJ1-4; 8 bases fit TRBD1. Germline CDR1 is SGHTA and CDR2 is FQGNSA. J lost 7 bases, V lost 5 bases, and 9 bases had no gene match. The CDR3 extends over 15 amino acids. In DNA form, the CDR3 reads TGTGCCAGCAGCCCAGGACAGGGCTTAAGTGAAAAACTGTTTTTT. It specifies CASSPGQGLSEKLFF. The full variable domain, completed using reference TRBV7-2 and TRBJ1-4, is GAGVSQSPSNKVTEKGKDVELRCDPISGHTALYWYRQSLGQGLEFLIYFQGNSAPDKSGLPSDRFSAERTGGSVSTLTIQRTQQEDSAVYLCASSPGQGLSEKLFFGSGTQLSVL.

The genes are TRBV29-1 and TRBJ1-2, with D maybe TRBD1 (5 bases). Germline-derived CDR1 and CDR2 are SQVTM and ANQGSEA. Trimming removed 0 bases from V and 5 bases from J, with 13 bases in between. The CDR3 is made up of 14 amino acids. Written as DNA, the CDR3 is TGCAGCGTTGAAGATCGCGGGGGAACTTATGGCTACACCTTC. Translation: CSVEDRGGTYGYTF. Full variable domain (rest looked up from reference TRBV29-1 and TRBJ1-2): SAVISQKPSRDICQRGTSLTIQCQVDSQVTMMFWYRQQPGQSLTLIATANQGSEATYESGFVIDKFPISRPNLTFSTLTVSNMSPEDSSIYLCSVEDRGGTYGYTFGSGTRLTVV.

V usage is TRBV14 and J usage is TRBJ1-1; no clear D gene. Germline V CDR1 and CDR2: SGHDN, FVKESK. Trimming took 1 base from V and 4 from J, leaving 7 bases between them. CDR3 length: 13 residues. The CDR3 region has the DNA TGTGCCAGCAGCCAAGTTTACGGCACTGAAGCTTTCTTT. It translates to CASSQVYGTEAFF. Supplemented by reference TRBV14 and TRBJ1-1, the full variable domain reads EAGVTQFPSHSVIEKGQTVTLRCDPISGHDNLYWYRRVMGKEIKFLLHFVKESKQDESGMPNNRFLAERTGGTYSTLKVQPAELEDSGVYFCASSQVYGTEAFFGQGTRLTVV.

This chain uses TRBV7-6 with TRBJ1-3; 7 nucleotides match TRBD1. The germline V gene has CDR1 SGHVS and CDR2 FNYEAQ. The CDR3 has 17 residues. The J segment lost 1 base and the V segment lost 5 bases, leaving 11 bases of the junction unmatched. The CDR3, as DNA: TGTGCCAGCAGCATCTCCGGGACAGTACTATCTGGAAACACCATATATTTT. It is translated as CASSISGTVLSGNTIYF. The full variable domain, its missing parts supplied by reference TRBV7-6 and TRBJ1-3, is GAGVSQSPRYKVTKRGQDVALRCDPISGHVSLYWYRQALGQGPEFLTYFNYEAQQDKSGLPNDRFSAERPEGSISTLTIQRTEQRDSAMYRCASSISGTVLSGNTIYFGEGSWLTVV.

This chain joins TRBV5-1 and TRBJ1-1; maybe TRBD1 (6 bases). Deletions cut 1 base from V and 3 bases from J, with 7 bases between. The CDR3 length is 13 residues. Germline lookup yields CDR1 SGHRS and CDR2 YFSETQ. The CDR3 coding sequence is TGCGCCAGCAGCTTGTCAGGGGACACTGAAGCTTTCTTT. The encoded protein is CASSLSGDTEAFF.

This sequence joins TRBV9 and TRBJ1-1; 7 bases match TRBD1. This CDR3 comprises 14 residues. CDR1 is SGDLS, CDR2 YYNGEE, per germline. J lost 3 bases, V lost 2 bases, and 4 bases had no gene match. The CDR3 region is CASSVSGTDTEAFF. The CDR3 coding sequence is TGTGCCAGCAGCGTCTCCGGGACAGACACTGAAGCTTTCTTT.

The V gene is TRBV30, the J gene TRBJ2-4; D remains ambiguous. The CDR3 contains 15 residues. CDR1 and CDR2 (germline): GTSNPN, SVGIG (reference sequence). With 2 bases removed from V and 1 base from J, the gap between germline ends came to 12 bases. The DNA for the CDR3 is TGTGCCTGGAGTCCCAGACTGCTGGCCAAAAACATTCAGTACTTC. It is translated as CAWSPRLLAKNIQYF.

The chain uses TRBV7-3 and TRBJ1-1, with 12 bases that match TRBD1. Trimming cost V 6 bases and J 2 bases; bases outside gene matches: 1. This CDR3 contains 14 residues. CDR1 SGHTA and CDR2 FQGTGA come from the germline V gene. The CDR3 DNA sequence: TGTGCCAGCAGGGGGACAGGGGGCAACACTGAAGCTTTCTTT. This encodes CASRGTGGNTEAFF.

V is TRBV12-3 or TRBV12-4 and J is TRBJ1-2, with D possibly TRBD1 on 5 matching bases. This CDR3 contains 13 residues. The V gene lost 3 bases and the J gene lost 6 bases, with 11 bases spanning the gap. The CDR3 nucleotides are TGTGCCAGCAGTTTGCAGGACACCGATGGCTACACCTTC. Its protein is CASSLQDTDGYTF.

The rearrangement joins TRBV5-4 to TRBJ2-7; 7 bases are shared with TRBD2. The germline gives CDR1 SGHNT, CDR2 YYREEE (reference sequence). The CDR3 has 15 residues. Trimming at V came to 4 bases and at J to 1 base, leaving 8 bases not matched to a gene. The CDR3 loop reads CASSPGGSGSYEQYF. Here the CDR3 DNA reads TGTGCCAGCAGCCCCGGAGGTAGCGGGTCCTACGAGCAGTACTTC.

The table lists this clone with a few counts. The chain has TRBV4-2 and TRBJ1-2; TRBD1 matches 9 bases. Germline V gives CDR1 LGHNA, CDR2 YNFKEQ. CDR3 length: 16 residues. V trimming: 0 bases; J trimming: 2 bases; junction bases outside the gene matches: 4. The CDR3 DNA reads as TGTGCCAGCAGCCAAGAACAGGGGGCGCCCAACTATGGCTACACCTTC. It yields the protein CASSQEQGAPNYGYTF.